A selection of T cell receptor beta chains follows, all from one sample in a study of control samples from healthy donors and cancer patients. Assay: immunoSEQ multiplex PCR; the TCRdb copy retains only in-frame clones and omits some. The sample has some 170,000 clones, approximately 94% seen once. Material: PBMCs. These receptors were taken from a man aged 55 to 70 with colorectal cancer. CDR3s include the opening cysteine and the closing phenylalanine or tryptophan. The D gene is left open where the match is weak. Clone sizes are given selectively: once, few, many, or a class where the clone is expanded.

CDR3,DNA,size,D,V,J
CACTTGRGRSGELFF,TGTGCCTGTACAACAGGCAGGGGGCGATCCGGGGAGCTGTTTTTT,once,TRBD1,TRBV30,TRBJ2-2
CASSAGGDTGELFF,TGTGCCAGCAGCGCGGGTGGGGACACCGGGGAGCTGTTTTTT,-,-,TRBV9,TRBJ2-2
CASSPPGQGNTEAFF,TGTGCCAGCTCACCTCCGGGACAGGGGAACACTGAAGCTTTCTTT,-,TRBD1,TRBV18,TRBJ1-1
CASSVASGGALDEQYF,TGTGCCAGCAGCGTAGCCTCGGGGGGGGCGCTCGACGAGCAGTACTTC,-,TRBD2,TRBV9,TRBJ2-7
CAWGYHEQFF,TGTGCCTGGGGGTACCATGAGCAGTTCTTC,-,-,TRBV30,TRBJ2-1
CASSLTRQGNQPQHF,TGTGCCAGCAGCCTCACCCGACAAGGCAATCAGCCCCAGCATTTT,once,-,TRBV7-2,TRBJ1-5
CASSPRTGNYGYTF,TGTGCCAGCAGCCCTAGGACAGGAAACTATGGCTACACCTTC,-,TRBD1,TRBV7-8,TRBJ1-2
CASSYPGQGYNEQFF,TGTGCCAGCAGTTATCCGGGACAGGGCTACAATGAGCAGTTCTTC,-,TRBD1,TRBV2,TRBJ2-1
CASSIDRGTQHF,TGTGCCAGTAGTATAGATCGTGGGACCCAGCATTTT,-,-,TRBV19,TRBJ1-5
CASSTRTDNQPQHF,TGTGCCAGTAGTACTCGGACAGATAATCAGCCCCAGCATTTT,-,-,TRBV19,TRBJ1-5
CASRDSSNQPQHF,TGTGCCAGCCGGGACTCTAGCAATCAGCCCCAGCATTTT,-,-,TRBV25-1,TRBJ1-5
CASSSLGQGRNTIYF,TGTGCCAGCAGTTCCCTAGGACAGGGACGAAACACCATATATTTT,-,TRBD1,TRBV27,TRBJ1-3
CASSSPTDTQYF,TGTGCCAGCAGCTCCCCCACAGATACGCAGTATTTT,-,-,TRBV6-2/TRBV6-3,TRBJ2-3
CATSENGKVDETQYF,TGTGCCACCAGTGAGAACGGGAAGGTTGACGAGACCCAGTACTTC,-,-,TRBV24-1,TRBJ2-5
CASSVAGQGTTEAFF,TGTGCCAGCAGTGTTGCGGGACAGGGAACCACTGAAGCTTTCTTT,-,TRBD1,TRBV6-2/TRBV6-3,TRBJ1-1
CAWTPGQGHQPQHF,TGTGCCTGGACCCCCGGACAGGGTCATCAGCCCCAGCATTTT,-,TRBD1,TRBV30,TRBJ1-5
CASRQLNSPLHF,TGTGCCAGCAGACAGCTTAATTCACCCCTCCACTTT,-,-,TRBV6-5,TRBJ1-6
CASSLVSRGDTQYF,TGTGCCAGCAGCTTAGTTAGTCGTGGGGATACGCAGTATTTT,-,-,TRBV7-2,TRBJ2-3
CASSAVSGGATDTQYF,TGTGCCAGCAGTGCCGTCAGCGGGGGGGCCACAGATACGCAGTATTTT,once,TRBD2,TRBV2,TRBJ2-3
CASSYSWGTGGETQYF,TGTGCCAGCAGTTACTCGTGGGGGACAGGAGGGGAGACCCAGTACTTC,-,TRBD1,TRBV6-5,TRBJ2-5
CAWNRGVSGGASYNEQFF,TGTGCCTGGAACCGGGGGGTTAGCGGGGGAGCTTCCTACAATGAGCAGTTCTTC,once,TRBD2,TRBV30,TRBJ2-1
CASSLDVMNTGELFF,TGTGCCAGCAGCTTAGACGTGATGAACACCGGGGAGCTGTTTTTT,-,-,TRBV7-7,TRBJ2-2
CASRAGLAGTDTQYF,TGCGCCAGCAGAGCGGGACTAGCGGGCACAGATACGCAGTATTTT,-,TRBD2,TRBV4-1,TRBJ2-3
CASSPRTSGGLETQYF,TGTGCCAGTAGTCCTCGGACTAGCGGGGGTTTGGAGACCCAGTACTTC,once,TRBD2,TRBV19,TRBJ2-5
CATSDLLLDRGRNTEAFF,TGTGCCACCAGTGATTTGCTACTAGACAGGGGGCGAAACACTGAAGCTTTCTTT,-,TRBD1,TRBV24-1,TRBJ1-1
CASSLVQVGHEQYF,TGTGCCAGCAGTTTAGTGCAGGTAGGCCACGAGCAGTACTTC,-,-,TRBV28,TRBJ2-7
CASSIRPGGLNGYTF,TGTGCCAGTAGTATTCGGCCGGGAGGCCTCAATGGCTACACCTTC,-,-,TRBV19,TRBJ1-2
CASTDTGRSGNTIYF,TGTGCCAGTACCGACACAGGGAGGTCTGGAAACACCATATATTTT,-,-,TRBV19,TRBJ1-3
CATSGQGLPYNSPLHF,TGTGCCACCAGCGGACAGGGTCTACCCTATAATTCACCCCTCCACTTT,-,TRBD1,TRBV15,TRBJ1-6
CASTHGDRGTDTQYF,TGTGCCAGCACTCACGGCGACAGGGGAACAGATACGCAGTATTTT,-,TRBD1,TRBV7-2,TRBJ2-3
CASSQELGTGGSPLHF,TGCGCCAGCAGCCAAGAGTTAGGGACAGGGGGATCACCCCTCCACTTT,-,TRBD1,TRBV4-3,TRBJ1-6